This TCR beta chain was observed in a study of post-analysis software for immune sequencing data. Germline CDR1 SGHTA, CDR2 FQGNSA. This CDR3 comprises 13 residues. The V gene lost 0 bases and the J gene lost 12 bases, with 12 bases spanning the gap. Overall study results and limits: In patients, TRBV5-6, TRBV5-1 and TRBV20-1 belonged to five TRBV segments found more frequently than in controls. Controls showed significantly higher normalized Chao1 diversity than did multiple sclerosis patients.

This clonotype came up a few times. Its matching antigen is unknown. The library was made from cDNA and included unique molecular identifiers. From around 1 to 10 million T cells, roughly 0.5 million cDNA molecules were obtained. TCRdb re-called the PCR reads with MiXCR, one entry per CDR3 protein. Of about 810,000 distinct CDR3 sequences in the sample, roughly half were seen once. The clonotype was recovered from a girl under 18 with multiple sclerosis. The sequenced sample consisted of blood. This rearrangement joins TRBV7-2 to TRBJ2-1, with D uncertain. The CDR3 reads CASSLAAQLGQFF. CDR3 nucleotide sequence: TGTGCCAGCAGCTTAGCAGCGCAATTAGGGCAGTTCTTC.